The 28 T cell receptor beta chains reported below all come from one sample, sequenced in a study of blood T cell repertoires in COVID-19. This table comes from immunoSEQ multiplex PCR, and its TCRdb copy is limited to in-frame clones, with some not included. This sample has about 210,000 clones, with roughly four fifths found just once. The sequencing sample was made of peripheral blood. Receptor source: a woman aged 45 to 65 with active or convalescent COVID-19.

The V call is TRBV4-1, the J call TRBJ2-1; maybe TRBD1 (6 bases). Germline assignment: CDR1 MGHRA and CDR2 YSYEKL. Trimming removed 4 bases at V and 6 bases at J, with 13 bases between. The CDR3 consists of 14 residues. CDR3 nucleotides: TGCGCCAGCAGCCCCTCGGACAGTCGCAATGAGCAGTTCTTC. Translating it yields CASSPSDSRNEQFF.

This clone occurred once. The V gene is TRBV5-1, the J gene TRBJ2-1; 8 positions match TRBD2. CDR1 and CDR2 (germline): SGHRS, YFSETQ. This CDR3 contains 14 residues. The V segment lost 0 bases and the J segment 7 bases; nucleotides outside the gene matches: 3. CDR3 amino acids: CASSLGVAGNEQFF. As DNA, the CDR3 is TGCGCCAGCAGCTTGGGGGTAGCGGGAAATGAGCAGTTCTTC.

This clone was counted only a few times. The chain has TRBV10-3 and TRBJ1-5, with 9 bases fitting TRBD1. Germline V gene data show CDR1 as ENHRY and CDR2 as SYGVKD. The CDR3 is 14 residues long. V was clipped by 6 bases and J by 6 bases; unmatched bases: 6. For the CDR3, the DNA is TGTGCCATCAGCTCTACAGGGGGCAGTCAGCCCCAGCATTTT. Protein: CAISSTGGSQPQHF.

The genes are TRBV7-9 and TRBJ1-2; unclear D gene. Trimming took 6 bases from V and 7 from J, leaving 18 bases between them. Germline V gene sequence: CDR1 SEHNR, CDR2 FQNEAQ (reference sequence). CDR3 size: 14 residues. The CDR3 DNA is TGTGCCAGCAGACCCATCGGGGAACTTCTTGGCTACACCTTC. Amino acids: CASRPIGELLGYTF.

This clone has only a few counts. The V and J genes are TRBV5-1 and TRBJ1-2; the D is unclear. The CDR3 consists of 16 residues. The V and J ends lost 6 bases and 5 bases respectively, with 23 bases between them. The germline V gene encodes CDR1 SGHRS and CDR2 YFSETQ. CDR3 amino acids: CASKEVYRNSGYGYTF. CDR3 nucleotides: TGCGCCAGCAAGGAAGTATACAGAAACTCGGGGTATGGCTACACCTTC.

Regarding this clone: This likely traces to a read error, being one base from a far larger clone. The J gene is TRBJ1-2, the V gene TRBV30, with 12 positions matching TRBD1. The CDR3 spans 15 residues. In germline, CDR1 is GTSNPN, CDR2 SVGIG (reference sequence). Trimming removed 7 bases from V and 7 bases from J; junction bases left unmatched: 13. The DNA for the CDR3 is TGTGCCTTGTATAAAACGGGGACAGGGGGCTCTGGCTACACCTTC. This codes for CALYKTGTGGSGYTF.

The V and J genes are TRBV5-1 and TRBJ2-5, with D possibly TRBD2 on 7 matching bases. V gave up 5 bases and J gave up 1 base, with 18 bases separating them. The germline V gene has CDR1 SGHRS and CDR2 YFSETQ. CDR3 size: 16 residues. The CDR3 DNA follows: TGCGCCAGCAGTCCCCGGGGGCAGCGGGGCCAAGAGACCCAGTACTTC. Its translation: CASSPRGQRGQETQYF.

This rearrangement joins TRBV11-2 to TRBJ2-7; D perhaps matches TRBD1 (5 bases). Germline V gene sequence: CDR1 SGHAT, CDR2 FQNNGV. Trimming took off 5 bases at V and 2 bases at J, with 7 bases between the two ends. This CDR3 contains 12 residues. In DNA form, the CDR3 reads TGTGCCAGCAGCCAGGGTACCTACGAGCAGTACTTC. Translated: CASSQGTYEQYF.

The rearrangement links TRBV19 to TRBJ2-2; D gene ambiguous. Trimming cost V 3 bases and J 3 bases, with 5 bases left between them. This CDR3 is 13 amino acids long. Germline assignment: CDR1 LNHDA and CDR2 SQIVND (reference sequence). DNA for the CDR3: TGTGCCAGTAGTATCCAGGACACCGGGGAGCTGTTTTTT. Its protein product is CASSIQDTGELFF.

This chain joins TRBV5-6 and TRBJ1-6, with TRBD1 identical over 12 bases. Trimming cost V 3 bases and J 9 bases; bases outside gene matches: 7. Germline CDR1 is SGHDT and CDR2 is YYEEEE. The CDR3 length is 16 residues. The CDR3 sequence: CASSSWDRGLGSPLHF. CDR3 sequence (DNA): TGTGCCAGCAGCTCCTGGGACAGGGGGCTGGGTTCACCCCTCCACTTT.

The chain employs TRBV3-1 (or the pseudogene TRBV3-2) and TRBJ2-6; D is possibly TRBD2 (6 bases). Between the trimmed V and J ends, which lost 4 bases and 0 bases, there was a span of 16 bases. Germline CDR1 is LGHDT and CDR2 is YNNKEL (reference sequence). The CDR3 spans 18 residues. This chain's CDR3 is CASSLLTIGGSGANVLTF. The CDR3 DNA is TGTGCCAGCAGCCTCCTAACCATCGGGGGCTCTGGGGCCAACGTCCTGACTTTC.

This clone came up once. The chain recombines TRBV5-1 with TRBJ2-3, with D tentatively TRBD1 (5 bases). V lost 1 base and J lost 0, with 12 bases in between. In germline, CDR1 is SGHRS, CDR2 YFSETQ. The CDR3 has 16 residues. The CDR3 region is CASSLTRQTSTDTQYF. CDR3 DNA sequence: TGCGCCAGCAGCTTGACCCGACAGACTAGCACAGATACGCAGTATTTT.

The CDR3 loop reads CASSPQGAGVDNEQFF. The CDR3 region has the DNA TGCGCCAGCAGCCCACAGGGGGCAGGGGTCGACAATGAGCAGTTCTTC. This chain links TRBV5-1 with TRBJ2-1; 9 positions match TRBD1. CDR1 SGHRS and CDR2 YFSETQ come from the germline V gene. Trimming at V came to 4 bases and at J to 5 bases, leaving 10 bases not matched to a gene. The CDR3 length is 16 residues.

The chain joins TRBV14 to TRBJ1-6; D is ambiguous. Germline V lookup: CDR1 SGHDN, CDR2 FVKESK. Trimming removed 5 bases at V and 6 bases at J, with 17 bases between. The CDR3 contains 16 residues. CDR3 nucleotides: TGTGCCAGCAGCACTGGACTCTATCCCACTAATTCACCCCTCCACTTT. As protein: CASSTGLYPTNSPLHF.

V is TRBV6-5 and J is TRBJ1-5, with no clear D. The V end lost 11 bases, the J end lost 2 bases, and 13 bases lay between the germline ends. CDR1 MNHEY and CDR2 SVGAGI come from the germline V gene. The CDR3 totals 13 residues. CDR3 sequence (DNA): TGTGCCGCAGCTGCGGCAGGCAATCAGCCCCAGCATTTT. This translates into CAAAAAGNQPQHF.

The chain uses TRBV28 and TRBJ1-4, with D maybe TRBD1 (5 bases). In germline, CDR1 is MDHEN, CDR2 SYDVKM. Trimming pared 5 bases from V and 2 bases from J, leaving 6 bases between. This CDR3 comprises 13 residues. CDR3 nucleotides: TGTGCCAGCAGTGGGGCCACTAATGAAAAACTGTTTTTT. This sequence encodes CASSGATNEKLFF.

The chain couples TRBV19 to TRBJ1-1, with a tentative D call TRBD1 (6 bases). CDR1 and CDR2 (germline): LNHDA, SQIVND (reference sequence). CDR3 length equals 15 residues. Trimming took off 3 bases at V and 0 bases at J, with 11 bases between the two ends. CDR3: CASSITDRLNTEAFF. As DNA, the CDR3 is TGTGCCAGTAGTATTACCGACAGGCTGAACACTGAAGCTTTCTTT.

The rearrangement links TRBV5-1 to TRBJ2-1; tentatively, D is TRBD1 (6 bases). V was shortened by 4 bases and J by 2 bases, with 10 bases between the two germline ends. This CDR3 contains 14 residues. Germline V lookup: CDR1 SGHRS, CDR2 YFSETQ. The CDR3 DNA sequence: TGCGCCAGCAGCATTGGACAGACCTACAATGAGCAGTTCTTC. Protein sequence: CASSIGQTYNEQFF.

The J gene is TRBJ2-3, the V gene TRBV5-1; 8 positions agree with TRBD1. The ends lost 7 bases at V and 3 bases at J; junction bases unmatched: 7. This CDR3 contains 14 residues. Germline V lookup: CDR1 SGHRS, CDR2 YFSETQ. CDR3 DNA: TGCGCCAGCGCAAGAGACAGGGGAACAGATACGCAGTATTTT. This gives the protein CASARDRGTDTQYF. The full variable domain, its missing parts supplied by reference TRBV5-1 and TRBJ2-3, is KAGVTQTPRYLIKTRGQQVTLSCSPISGHRSVSWYQQTPGQGLQFLFEYFSETQRNKGNFPGRFSGRQFSNSRSEMNVSTLELGDSALYLCASARDRGTDTQYFGPGTRLTVL.

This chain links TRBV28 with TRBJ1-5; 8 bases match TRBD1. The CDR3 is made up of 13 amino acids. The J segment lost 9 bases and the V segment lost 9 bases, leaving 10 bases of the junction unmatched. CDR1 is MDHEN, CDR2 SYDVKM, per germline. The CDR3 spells CASSQGALTPQHF. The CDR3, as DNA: TGTGCCAGTTCGCAGGGGGCCCTGACGCCCCAGCATTTT.

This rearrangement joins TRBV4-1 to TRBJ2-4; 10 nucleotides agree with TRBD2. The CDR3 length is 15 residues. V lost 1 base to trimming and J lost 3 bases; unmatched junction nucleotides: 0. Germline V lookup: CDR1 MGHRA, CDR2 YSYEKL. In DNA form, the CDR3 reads TGCGCCAGCAGCCAAGTAGCGGGGGGCAAAAACATTCAGTACTTC. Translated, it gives CASSQVAGGKNIQYF.

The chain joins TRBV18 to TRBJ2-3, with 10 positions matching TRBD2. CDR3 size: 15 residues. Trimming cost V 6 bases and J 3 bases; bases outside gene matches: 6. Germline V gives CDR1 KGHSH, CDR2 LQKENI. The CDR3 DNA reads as TGTGCCAGCTCTGCAAGCGGGAGGGAGACAGATACGCAGTATTTT. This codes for CASSASGRETDTQYF.

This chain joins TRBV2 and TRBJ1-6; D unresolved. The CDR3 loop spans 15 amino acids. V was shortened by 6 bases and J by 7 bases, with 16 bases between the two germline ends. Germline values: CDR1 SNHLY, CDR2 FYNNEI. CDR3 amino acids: CASSAREGGNSPLHF. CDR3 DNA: TGTGCCAGCAGCGCCCGGGAGGGAGGGAATTCACCCCTCCACTTT.

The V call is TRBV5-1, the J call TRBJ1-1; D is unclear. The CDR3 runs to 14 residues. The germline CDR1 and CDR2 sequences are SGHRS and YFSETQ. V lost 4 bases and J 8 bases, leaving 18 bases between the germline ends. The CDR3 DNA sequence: TGCGCCAGCAGCCTTGTACCGGGAACAACCGAAGCTTTCTTT. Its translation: CASSLVPGTTEAFF.

CDR3 DNA: TGCGCCAGCAGCTTGATAGCGGGATCCCCCGGGGAGCTGTTTTTT. This gives the protein CASSLIAGSPGELFF. The chain joins TRBV5-1 to TRBJ2-2; 8 nucleotides match TRBD2. Looked up from germline, CDR1 is SGHRS and CDR2 is YFSETQ. The CDR3 length is 15 residues. V shed 1 base and J 6 bases; nucleotides not matched to a gene: 5.

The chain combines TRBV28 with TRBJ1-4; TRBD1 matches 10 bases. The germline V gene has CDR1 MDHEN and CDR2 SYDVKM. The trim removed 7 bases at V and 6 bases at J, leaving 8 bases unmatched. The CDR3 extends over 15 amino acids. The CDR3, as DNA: TGTGCCAGCACCTTCTCCGGGACAGGGGATGAAAAACTGTTTTTT. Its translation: CASTFSGTGDEKLFF. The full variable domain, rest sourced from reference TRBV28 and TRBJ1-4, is DVKVTQSSRYLVKRTGEKVFLECVQDMDHENMFWYRQDPGLGLRLIYFSYDVKMKEKGDIPEGYSVSREKKERFSLILESASTNQTSMYLCASTFSGTGDEKLFFGSGTQLSVL.

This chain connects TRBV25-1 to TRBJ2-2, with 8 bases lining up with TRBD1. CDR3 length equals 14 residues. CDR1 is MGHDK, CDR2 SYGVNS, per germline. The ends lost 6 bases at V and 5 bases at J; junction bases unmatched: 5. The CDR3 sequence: CASRGTGGTGELFF. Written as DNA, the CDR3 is TGTGCCAGCAGAGGTACAGGGGGGACCGGGGAGCTGTTTTTT. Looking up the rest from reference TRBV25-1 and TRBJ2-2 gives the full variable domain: EADIYQTPRYLVIGTGKKITLECSQTMGHDKMYWYQQDPGMELHLIHYSYGVNSTEKGDLSSESTVSRIRTEHFPLTLESARPSHTSQYLCASRGTGGTGELFFGEGSRLTVL.

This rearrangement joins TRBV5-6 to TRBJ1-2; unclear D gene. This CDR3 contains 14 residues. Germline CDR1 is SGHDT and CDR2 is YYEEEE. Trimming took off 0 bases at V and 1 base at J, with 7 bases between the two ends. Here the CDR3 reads CASSLGSHNYGYTF. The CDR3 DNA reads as TGTGCCAGCAGCTTGGGTTCACATAACTATGGCTACACCTTC.